Below are 13 T cell receptor beta chains sequenced from a single sample in a study of blood T cell repertoires in COVID-19. Sequenced by immunoSEQ multiplex PCR; TCRdb stores in-frame clones only, minus some. The sample consists of hundreds of thousands of clones, just over 85% of them appearing once. Sample: peripheral blood. The source of these receptors is an elderly man with acute or convalescent COVID-19.

This chain joins TRBV3-1 (or the pseudogene TRBV3-2) and TRBJ2-3; the D gene is possibly TRBD1 (5 bases). Germline values: CDR1 LGHDT, CDR2 YNNKEL (reference sequence). The CDR3 spans 16 residues. The V and J ends lost 6 bases and 1 base respectively, with 17 bases between them. CDR3 nucleotide sequence: TGTGCCAGCAGGAAAGGGGTTAAGGGTCGCACAGATACGCAGTATTTT. Translated, it gives CASRKGVKGRTDTQYF.

V usage is TRBV6-5 and J usage is TRBJ2-5; D is ambiguous. The germline V gene encodes CDR1 MNHEY and CDR2 SVGAGI. Deletions cut 5 bases from V and 1 base from J, with 8 bases between. This CDR3 comprises 13 residues. Written as DNA, the CDR3 is TGTGCCAGCAGTAGAGTACTCCAAGAGACCCAGTACTTC. This translates into CASSRVLQETQYF.

This chain joins TRBV4-1 and TRBJ2-1; D is possibly TRBD1 (5 bases). V was trimmed by 1 base and J by 3 bases, leaving 10 bases between them. The germline V gene has CDR1 MGHRA and CDR2 YSYEKL. The CDR3 consists of 15 residues. DNA of the CDR3: TGCGCCAGCAGCCAAGCGGTAACAGGCTACAATGAGCAGTTCTTC. This translates into CASSQAVTGYNEQFF.

This chain connects TRBV6-2 or TRBV6-3 to TRBJ2-2; TRBD1 might be the D (6 bases). The germline V gene encodes CDR1 MNHEY and CDR2 SVGEGT. The CDR3 length is 15 residues. Trimming left V 4 bases short and J 4 bases short, with 13 bases between. CDR3 amino acids: CASSSGQWGTGELFF. CDR3 DNA sequence: TGTGCCAGCAGTTCTGGACAGTGGGGCACCGGGGAGCTGTTTTTT.

V gene TRBV6-2 or TRBV6-3 combines with J gene TRBJ2-3; 8 nucleotides line up with TRBD2. Germline V lookup: CDR1 MNHEY, CDR2 SVGEGT. CDR3 length: 13 amino acids. V gave up 1 base and J gave up 10 bases; unmatched junction bases: 4. The CDR3 here is CASSYYSGSSQYF. The DNA of the CDR3 is TGTGCCAGCAGTTACTACAGCGGGAGTTCGCAGTATTTT.

The chain joins TRBV5-1 to TRBJ2-3; TRBD1 aligns across 7 bases. Germline V gene data show CDR1 as SGHRS and CDR2 as YFSETQ. The CDR3 has 14 amino acids. The V and J ends lost 3 bases and 4 bases, in that order; junction bases with no gene match: 5. The CDR3 is CASSSAQGADTQYF. The CDR3 bases are TGCGCCAGCAGCTCGGCTCAGGGGGCAGATACGCAGTATTTT.

The J gene is TRBJ1-5, the V gene TRBV27, with TRBD1 matching 7 bases. This CDR3 is built from 16 residues. Germline V gives CDR1 MNHEY, CDR2 SMNVEV (reference sequence). V dropped 5 bases and J dropped 4; count of bases not matched to a gene: 11. CDR3 sequence reads: CASSPRIPGQNQPQHF. CDR3 nucleotide sequence: TGTGCCAGCAGTCCGAGGATCCCGGGACAGAATCAGCCCCAGCATTTT.

The chain is built from TRBV18 and TRBJ2-7, with TRBD2 matching over 7 bases. Germline values: CDR1 KGHSH, CDR2 LQKENI. The CDR3 sequence is 15 residues long. With V trimmed by 0 bases and J by 0 bases, 2 bases remained unmatched. The CDR3 DNA reads TGTGCCAGCTCACCACCGGGAGGGAGCTCCTACGAGCAGTACTTC. Its protein product is CASSPPGGSSYEQYF.

The V and J genes are TRBV27 and TRBJ2-7; TRBD1 matches 8 bases. CDR1 MNHEY and CDR2 SMNVEV come from the germline V gene (reference sequence). The junction had 3 bases not matched to a gene; V was cut back by 3 bases and J by 2 bases. CDR3 length: 14 residues. The chain's CDR3 is CASSFGTGAYEQYF. DNA for the CDR3: TGTGCCAGCAGTTTCGGGACAGGAGCCTACGAGCAGTACTTC.

The rearrangement links TRBV30 to TRBJ1-1; no definite D call. Trimming cost V 0 bases and J 6 bases, with 17 bases left between them. CDR3 length: 15 residues. The germline V gene has CDR1 GTSNPN and CDR2 SVGIG (reference sequence). CDR3 sequence: CAWSVLGTRSSEAFF. As DNA, the CDR3 is TGTGCCTGGAGTGTACTAGGTACAAGAAGTTCTGAAGCTTTCTTT.

This chain joins TRBV4-3 and TRBJ1-4; no clear D. This CDR3 is built from 14 residues. Germline CDR1 reads LGHNA; CDR2 reads YSLEER. The V gene lost 2 bases and the J gene lost 8 bases, with 12 bases spanning the gap. The CDR3 sequence: CASSQSTPGEKLFF. The CDR3, as DNA: TGCGCCAGCAGCCAAAGTACCCCAGGAGAAAAACTGTTTTTT.

The chain couples TRBV27 to TRBJ2-1; possibly TRBD2 for D (5 bases). The CDR3 is made up of 12 amino acids. Deletions cut 5 bases from V and 10 bases from J, with 12 bases between. The germline CDR1 and CDR2 sequences are MNHEY and SMNVEV (reference sequence). The CDR3 sequence is CASSPRTGEQFF. The CDR3 DNA follows: TGTGCCAGCAGTCCGAGGACGGGAGAGCAGTTCTTC.

The chain links TRBV9 to TRBJ2-1; D unclear. This CDR3 has 16 amino acids. Deletions cut 3 bases from V and 0 bases from J, with 13 bases between. CDR1 SGDLS and CDR2 YYNGEE come from the germline V gene. CDR3 coding DNA: TGTGCCAGCAGCGCAGCTGCGTACAGCTCCTACAATGAGCAGTTCTTC. Its protein product is CASSAAAYSSYNEQFF.